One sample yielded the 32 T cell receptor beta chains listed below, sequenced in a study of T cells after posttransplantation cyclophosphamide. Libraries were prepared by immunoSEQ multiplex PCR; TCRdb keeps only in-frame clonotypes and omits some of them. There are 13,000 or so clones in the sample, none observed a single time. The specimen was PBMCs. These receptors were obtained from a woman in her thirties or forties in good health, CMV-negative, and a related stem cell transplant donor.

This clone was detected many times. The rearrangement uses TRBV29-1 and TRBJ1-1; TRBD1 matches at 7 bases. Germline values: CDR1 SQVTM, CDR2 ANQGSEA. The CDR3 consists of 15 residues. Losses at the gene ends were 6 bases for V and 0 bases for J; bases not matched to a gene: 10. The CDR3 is CSVGQVGGVNTEAFF. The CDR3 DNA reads TGCAGCGTAGGACAGGTGGGTGGGGTGAACACTGAAGCTTTCTTT.

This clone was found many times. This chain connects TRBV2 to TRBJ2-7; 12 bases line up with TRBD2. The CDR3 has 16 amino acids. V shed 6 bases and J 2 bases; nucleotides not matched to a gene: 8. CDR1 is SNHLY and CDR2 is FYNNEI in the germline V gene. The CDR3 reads CASSDLTSGSPYEQYF. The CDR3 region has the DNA TGTGCCAGCAGCGACTTGACTAGCGGGAGCCCCTACGAGCAGTACTTC.

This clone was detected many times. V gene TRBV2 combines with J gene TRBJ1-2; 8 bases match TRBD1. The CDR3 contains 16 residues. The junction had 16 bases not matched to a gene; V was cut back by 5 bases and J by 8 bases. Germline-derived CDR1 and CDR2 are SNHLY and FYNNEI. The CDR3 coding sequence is TGTGCCAGCAGTCATACTATGGGACAGGATCCGAACGGCTACACCTTC. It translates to CASSHTMGQDPNGYTF. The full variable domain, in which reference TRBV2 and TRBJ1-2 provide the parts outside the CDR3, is EPEVTQTPSHQVTQMGQEVILRCVPISNHLYFYWYRQILGQKVEFLVSFYNNEISEKSEIFDDQFSVERPDGSNFTLKIRSTKLEDSAMYFCASSHTMGQDPNGYTFGSGTRLTVV.

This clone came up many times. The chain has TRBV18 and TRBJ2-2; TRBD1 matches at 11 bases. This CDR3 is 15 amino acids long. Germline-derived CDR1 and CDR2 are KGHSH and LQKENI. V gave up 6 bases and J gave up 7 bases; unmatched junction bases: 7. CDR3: CASSRRTGGDGELFF. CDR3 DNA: TGTGCCAGCTCCCGGAGGACAGGGGGCGACGGGGAGCTGTTTTTT.

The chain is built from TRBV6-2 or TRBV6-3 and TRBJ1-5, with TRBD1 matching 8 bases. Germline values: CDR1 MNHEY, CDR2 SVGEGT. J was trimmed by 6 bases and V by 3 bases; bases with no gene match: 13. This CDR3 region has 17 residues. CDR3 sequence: CASSYFYGSGGFQPQHF. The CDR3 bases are TGTGCCAGCAGTTATTTTTATGGTTCAGGGGGCTTTCAGCCCCAGCATTTT.

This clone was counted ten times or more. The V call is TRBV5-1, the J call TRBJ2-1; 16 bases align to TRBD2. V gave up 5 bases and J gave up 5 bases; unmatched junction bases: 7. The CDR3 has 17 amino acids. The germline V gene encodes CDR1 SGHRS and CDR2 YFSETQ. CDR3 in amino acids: CASSRGTSGGADNEQFF. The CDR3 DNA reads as TGCGCCAGCAGTCGCGGGACTAGCGGGGGGGCGGACAATGAGCAGTTCTTC.

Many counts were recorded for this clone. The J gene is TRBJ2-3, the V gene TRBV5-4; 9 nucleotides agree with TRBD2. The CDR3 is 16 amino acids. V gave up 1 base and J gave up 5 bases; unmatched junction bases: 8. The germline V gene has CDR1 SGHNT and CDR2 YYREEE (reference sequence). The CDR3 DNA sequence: TGTGCCAGCAGCTTGAGGGCGGGGGGGCCCGGAGATACGCAGTATTTT. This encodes CASSLRAGGPGDTQYF.

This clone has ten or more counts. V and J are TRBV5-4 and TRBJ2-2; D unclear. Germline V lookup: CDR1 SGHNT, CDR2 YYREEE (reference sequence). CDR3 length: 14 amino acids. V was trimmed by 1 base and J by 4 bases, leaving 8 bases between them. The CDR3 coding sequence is TGTGCCAGCAGCTTGAGGTCTTCCACCGGGGAGCTGTTTTTT. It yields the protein CASSLRSSTGELFF.

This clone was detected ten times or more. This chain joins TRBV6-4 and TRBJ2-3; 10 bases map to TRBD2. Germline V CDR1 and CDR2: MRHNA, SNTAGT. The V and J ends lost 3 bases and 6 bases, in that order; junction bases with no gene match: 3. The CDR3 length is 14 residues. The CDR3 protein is CASSEAGGVDTQYF. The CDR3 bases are TGTGCCAGCAGTGAAGCGGGAGGGGTGGATACGCAGTATTTT.

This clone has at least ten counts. The CDR3 here is CASSLSPRTAQETQYF. DNA of the CDR3: TGTGCCAGCAGTTTATCTCCCCGGACAGCCCAAGAGACCCAGTACTTC. V is TRBV12-3 or TRBV12-4 and J is TRBJ2-5; weak D call: TRBD1 (6 bases). The CDR3 totals 16 residues. Trimming stripped 2 bases from V and 1 base from J, with 14 bases between.

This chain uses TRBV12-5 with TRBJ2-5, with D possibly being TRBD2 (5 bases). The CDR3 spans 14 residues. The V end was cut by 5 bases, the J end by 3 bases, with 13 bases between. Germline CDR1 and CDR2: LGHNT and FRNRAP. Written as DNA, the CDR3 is TGTGCTAGTGGTCCTCCCGGGCGGGAAGAGACCCAGTACTTC. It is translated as CASGPPGREETQYF.

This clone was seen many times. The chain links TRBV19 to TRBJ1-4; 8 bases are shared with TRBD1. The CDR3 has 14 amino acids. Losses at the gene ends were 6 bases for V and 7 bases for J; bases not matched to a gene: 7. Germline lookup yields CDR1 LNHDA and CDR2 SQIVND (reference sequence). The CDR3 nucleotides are TGTGCCAGTAGAGCAGGGGGCGCGGGTGAAAAACTGTTTTTT. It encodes CASRAGGAGEKLFF.

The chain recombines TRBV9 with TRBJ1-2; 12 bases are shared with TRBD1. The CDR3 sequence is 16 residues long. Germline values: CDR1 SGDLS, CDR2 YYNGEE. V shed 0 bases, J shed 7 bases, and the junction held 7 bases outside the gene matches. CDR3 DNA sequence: TGTGCCAGCAGCGTAGGGGGGACAGGGGGCGCGGGTGGCTACACCTTC. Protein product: CASSVGGTGGAGGYTF.

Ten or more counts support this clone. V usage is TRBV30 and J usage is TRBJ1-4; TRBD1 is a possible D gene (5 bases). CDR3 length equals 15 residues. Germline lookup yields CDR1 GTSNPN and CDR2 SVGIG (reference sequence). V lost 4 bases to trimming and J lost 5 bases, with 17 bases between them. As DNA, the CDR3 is TGTGCCTGGACGAGGGGAGGGCCGATCAATGAAAAACTGTTTTTT. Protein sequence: CAWTRGGPINEKLFF.

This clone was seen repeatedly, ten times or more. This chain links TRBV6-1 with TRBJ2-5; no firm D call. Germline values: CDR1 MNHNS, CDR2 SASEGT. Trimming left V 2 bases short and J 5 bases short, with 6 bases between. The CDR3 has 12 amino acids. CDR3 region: CASSEFGETQYF. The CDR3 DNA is TGTGCCAGCAGTGAATTCGGGGAGACCCAGTACTTC.

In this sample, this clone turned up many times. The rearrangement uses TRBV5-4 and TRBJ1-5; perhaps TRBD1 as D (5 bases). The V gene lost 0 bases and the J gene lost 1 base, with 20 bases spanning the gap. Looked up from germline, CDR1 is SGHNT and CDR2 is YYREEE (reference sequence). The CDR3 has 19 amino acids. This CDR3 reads CASSLDPVSGAGSNQPQHF. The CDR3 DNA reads TGTGCCAGCAGCTTGGATCCTGTCAGTGGGGCTGGGAGCAATCAGCCCCAGCATTTT. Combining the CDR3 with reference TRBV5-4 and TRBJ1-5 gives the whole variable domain ETGVTQSPTHLIKTRGQQVTLRCSSQSGHNTVSWYQQALGQGPQFIFQYYREEENGRGNFPPRFSGLQFPNYSSELNVNALELDDSALYLCASSLDPVSGAGSNQPQHFGDGTRLSIL.

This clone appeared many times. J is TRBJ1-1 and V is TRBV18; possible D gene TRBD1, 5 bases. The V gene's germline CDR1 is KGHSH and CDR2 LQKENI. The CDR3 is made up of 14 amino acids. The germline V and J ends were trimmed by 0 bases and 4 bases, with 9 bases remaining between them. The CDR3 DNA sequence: TGTGCCAGCTCACCACCGGCGACAGTCACTGAAGCTTTCTTT. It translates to CASSPPATVTEAFF.

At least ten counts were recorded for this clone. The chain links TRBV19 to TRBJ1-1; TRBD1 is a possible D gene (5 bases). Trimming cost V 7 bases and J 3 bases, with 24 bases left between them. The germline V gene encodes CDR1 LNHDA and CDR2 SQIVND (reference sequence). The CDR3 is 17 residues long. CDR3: CASNSGASGKGYTEAFF. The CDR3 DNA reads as TGTGCCAGTAACTCCGGAGCGTCAGGGAAGGGGTACACTGAAGCTTTCTTT.

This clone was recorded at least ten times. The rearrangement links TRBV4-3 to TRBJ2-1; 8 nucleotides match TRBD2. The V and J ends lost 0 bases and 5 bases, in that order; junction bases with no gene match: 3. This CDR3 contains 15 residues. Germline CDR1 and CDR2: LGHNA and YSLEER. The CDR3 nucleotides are TGCGCCAGCAGCCAAGATACTAGCGGTAACAATGAGCAGTTCTTC. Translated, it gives CASSQDTSGNNEQFF.

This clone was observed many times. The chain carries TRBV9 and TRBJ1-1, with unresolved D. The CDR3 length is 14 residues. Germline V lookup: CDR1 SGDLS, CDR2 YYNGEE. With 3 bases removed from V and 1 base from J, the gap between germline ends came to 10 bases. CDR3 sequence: CASSGGVGNTEAFF. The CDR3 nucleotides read TGTGCCAGCAGCGGCGGGGTCGGGAACACTGAAGCTTTCTTT. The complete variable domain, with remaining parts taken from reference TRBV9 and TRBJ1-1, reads DSGVTQTPKHLITATGQRVTLRCSPRSGDLSVYWYQQSLDQGLQFLIQYYNGEERAKGNILERFSAQQFPDLHSELNLSSLELGDSALYFCASSGGVGNTEAFFGQGTRLTVV.

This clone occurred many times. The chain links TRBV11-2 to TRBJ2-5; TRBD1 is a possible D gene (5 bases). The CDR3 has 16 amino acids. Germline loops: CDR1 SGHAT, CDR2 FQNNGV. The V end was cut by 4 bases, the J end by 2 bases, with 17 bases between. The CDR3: CASSSYAGYIQETQYF. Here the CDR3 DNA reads TGTGCCAGCAGCTCCTACGCAGGGTATATACAAGAGACCCAGTACTTC.

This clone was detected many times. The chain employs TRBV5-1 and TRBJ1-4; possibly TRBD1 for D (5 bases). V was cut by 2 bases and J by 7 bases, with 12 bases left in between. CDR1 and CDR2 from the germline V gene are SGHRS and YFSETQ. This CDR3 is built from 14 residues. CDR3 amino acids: CASSFTQGGEKLFF. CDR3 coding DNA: TGCGCCAGCAGCTTTACCCAGGGTGGTGAAAAACTGTTTTTT.

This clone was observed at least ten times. The CDR3, as DNA: TGTGCCACCAGCAGAGATTATAGCGGGAGGAGCTCCTACAATGAGCAGTTCTTC. Translating it yields CATSRDYSGRSSYNEQFF. The chain couples TRBV15 to TRBJ2-1; 10 bases align to TRBD2. V lost 0 bases to trimming and J lost 0 bases; unmatched junction nucleotides: 5. The germline V gene has CDR1 LNHNV and CDR2 YYDKDF (reference sequence). The CDR3 covers 18 residues.

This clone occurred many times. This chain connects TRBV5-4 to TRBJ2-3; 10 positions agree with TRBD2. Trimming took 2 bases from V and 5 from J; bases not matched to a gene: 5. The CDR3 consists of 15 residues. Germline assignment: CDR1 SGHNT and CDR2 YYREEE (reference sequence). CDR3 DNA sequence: TGTGCCAGCAGCTTAGCGGGGGGGCGATTAGATACGCAGTATTTT. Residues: CASSLAGGRLDTQYF.

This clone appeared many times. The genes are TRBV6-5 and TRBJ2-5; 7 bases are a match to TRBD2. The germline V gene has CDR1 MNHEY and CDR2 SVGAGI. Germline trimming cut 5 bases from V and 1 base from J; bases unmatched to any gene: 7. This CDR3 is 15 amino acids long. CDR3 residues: CASSRSGAVQETQYF. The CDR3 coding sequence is TGTGCCAGCAGTCGAAGCGGGGCCGTCCAAGAGACCCAGTACTTC.

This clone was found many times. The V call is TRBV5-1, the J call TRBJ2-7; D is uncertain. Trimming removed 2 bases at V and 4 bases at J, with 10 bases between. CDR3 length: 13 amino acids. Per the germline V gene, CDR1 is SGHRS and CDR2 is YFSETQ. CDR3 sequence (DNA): TGCGCCAGCAGCTTTTCAGTAAAATACGAGCAGTACTTC. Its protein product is CASSFSVKYEQYF.

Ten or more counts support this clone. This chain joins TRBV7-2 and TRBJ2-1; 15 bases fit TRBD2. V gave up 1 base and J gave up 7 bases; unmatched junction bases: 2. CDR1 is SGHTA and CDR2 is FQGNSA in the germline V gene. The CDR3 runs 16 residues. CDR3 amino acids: CASSLGGTSGGNEQFF. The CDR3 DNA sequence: TGTGCCAGCAGCTTAGGGGGGACTAGCGGGGGGAATGAGCAGTTCTTC.

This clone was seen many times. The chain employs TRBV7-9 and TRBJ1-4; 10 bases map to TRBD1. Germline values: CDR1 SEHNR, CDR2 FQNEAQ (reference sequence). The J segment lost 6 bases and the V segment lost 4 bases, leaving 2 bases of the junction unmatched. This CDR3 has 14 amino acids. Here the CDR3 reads CASSSGTGDEKLFF. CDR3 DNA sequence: TGTGCCAGCAGCTCCGGGACAGGGGATGAAAAACTGTTTTTT. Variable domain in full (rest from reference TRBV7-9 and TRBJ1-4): DTGVSQNPRHKITKRGQNVTFRCDPISEHNRLYWYRQTLGQGPEFLTYFQNEAQLEKSRLLSDRFSAERPKGSFSTLEIQRTEQGDSAMYLCASSSGTGDEKLFFGSGTQLSVL.

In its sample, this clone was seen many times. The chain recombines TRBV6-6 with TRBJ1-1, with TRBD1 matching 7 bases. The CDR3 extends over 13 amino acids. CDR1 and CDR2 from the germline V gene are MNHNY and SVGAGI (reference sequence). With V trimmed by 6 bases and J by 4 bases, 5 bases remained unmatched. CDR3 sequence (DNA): TGTGCCAGCAGCCTGACAGGGAGCACTGAAGCTTTCTTT. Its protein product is CASSLTGSTEAFF.

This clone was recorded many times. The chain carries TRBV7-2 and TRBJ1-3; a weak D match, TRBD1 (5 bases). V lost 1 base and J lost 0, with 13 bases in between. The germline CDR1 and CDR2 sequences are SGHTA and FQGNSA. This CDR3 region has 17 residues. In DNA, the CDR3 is TGTGCCAGCAGCTTAGATGCGGGGGTCAACTCTGGAAACACCATATATTTT. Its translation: CASSLDAGVNSGNTIYF. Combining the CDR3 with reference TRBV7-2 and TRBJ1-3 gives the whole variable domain GAGVSQSPSNKVTEKGKDVELRCDPISGHTALYWYRQSLGQGLEFLIYFQGNSAPDKSGLPSDRFSAERTGGSVSTLTIQRTQQEDSAVYLCASSLDAGVNSGNTIYFGEGSWLTVV.

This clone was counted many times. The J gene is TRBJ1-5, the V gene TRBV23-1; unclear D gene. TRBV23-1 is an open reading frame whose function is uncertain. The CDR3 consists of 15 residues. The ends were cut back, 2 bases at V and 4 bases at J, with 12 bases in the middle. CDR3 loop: CASSQPSGGNQPQHF. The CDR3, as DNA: TGCGCCAGCAGTCAACCTAGCGGCGGGAATCAGCCCCAGCATTTT.

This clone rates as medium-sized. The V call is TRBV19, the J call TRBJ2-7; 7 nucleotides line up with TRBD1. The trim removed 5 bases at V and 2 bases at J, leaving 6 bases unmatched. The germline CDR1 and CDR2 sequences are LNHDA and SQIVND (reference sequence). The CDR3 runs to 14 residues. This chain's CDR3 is CASSLRTGPYEQYF. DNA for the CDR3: TGTGCCAGTAGTCTACGGACAGGCCCCTACGAGCAGTACTTC.